Sequencing of this T cell receptor beta chain was carried out in a study of blood T cell repertoires in COVID-19. Germline trimming cut 2 bases from V and 7 bases from J; bases unmatched to any gene: 4. This CDR3 has 15 amino acids. Germline CDR1 is SGHKS and CDR2 is YYEKEE (reference sequence). Seattle enrolled patients during active infection and tracked them longitudinally. Only in-frame clones appear in the TCRdb table, and some are missing; sequencing was by immunoSEQ multiplex PCR. This repertoire shows roughly 320,000 clones, approximately 90% found once; its top ten account for 6.3%. The chain carries TRBV5-5 and TRBJ2-2; 11 positions match TRBD2. The sequence was collected from a woman between 45 and 60 years old with COVID-19, enrolled during active disease. Input material: peripheral blood. The CDR3 region is CASSLGLAGFGELFF. The CDR3 DNA is TGTGCCAGCAGCTTAGGACTAGCGGGTTTCGGGGAGCTGTTTTTT.